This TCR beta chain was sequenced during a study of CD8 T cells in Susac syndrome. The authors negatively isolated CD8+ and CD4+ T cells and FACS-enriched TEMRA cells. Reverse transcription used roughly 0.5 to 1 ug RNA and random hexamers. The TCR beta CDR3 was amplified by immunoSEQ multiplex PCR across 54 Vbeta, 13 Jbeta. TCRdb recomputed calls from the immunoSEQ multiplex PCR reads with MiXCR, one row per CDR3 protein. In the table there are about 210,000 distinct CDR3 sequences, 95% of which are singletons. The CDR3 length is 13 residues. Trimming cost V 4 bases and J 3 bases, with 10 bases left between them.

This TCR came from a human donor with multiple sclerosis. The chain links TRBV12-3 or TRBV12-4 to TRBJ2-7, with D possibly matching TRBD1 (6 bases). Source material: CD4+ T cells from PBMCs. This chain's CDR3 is CASSSRDNYEQYF. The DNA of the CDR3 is TGTGCCAGCAGTTCCCGGGACAACTACGAGCAGTACTTC.